This T cell receptor (beta chain) is from a study of response to subunit inactivated influenza vaccine. TCRdb re-analysed the RT-PCR reads in MiXCR, keeping a single row per CDR3 protein. The sample gives 500,000 to 700,000 distinct CDR3 sequences, under 30% of which show up once; 2.5% to 3% is in the top ten. These data were also filed under a second study, of T cells expressing NK-cell markers. That report adds: UMIs were included in TCR beta cDNA generated by 5'RACE template switching. Beta-chain profiling covered CD3+CD56+NKG2C+, CD3+CD56+NKG2C- and CD3+CD56-NKG2C+ sorted subsets. Just one sequenced donor of eight was HCMV-seronegative, while seven were seropositive. An anti-gamma-delta TCR antibody restricted sorting to alpha-beta TCR T cells in several experiments. Each of several donors carried dominant NKG2C+ clonotypes accounting for about 1.0-8% of CD8+ T cells.

Sequencing was performed on CD4+ T cells sorted from PBMCs, taken less than 13 days after vaccination. The origin of this receptor is a man aged 50 to 59 who received an inactivated influenza vaccine.

In DNA, the CDR3 is TGCAGTGCTAGTCCCAGCGGGGGGCTCTCCTACAATGAGCAGTTCTTC. Its translation is CSASPSGGLSYNEQFF. V is TRBV20-1 and J is TRBJ2-1, with 9 bases aligning to TRBD2. CDR3 length equals 16 residues. CDR1 is DFQATT and CDR2 is SNEGSKA in the germline V gene (reference sequence). Germline trimming cut 3 bases from V and 0 bases from J; bases unmatched to any gene: 6.